This TCR beta chain was retrieved from a study of control samples from healthy donors and cancer patients. The CDR3 has 14 residues. CDR1 and CDR2 (germline): WNHNN, SYGVQD (reference sequence). Trimming shortened V by 2 bases and J by 0 bases, and 5 bases separated the two germline ends. Produced via immunoSEQ multiplex PCR; TCRdb's table is partial and in-frame only. The profile shows fewer than 95,000 clones, over 75% of them singletons. This clone was counted a few times. Sequencing was done on a sample of blood. The TCR was taken from a woman in her thirties or forties in good health. This rearrangement joins TRBV10-1 to TRBJ2-1; D not certain. The CDR3 DNA sequence: TGCGCCAGCAGTGAGGGGATCTCCTACAATGAGCAGTTCTTC. This translates into CASSEGISYNEQFF.